Listed below are T cell receptor beta chains from one sample, sequenced in a study of cytomegalovirus exposure and HLA in healthy donors. Sequenced by immunoSEQ multiplex PCR; TCRdb stores in-frame clones only, minus some. The repertoire has roughly 140,000 clones, 70% to 90% of them found once; the top ten carry approximately 10%. Sequenced: PBMCs. The receptors shown here come from a man in his late teens or twenties in good health and CMV-seropositive. CDR3s include the opening cysteine and the closing phenylalanine or tryptophan. D genes are given only for firm matches. Clone size, where shown, is once, few, many, or a class for clones that have expanded.

D,J,V,size,CDR3,DNA
-,TRBJ1-1,TRBV29-1,-,CSVGQAEAFF,TGCAGCGTTGGACAGGCGGAAGCTTTCTTT
TRBD2,TRBJ2-1,TRBV25-1,-,CASSATTSGGYNEQFF,TGTGCCAGCAGTGCGACGACTAGCGGGGGGTACAATGAGCAGTTCTTC
-,TRBJ1-4,TRBV7-9,-,CASSPPGAPNEKLFF,TGTGCCAGCAGCCCCCCGGGAGCCCCTAATGAAAAACTGTTTTTT
-,TRBJ1-4,TRBV30,-,CAWSARTGQGREKLFF,TGTGCCTGGAGTGCCAGAACGGGACAAGGCAGAGAAAAACTGTTTTTT
-,TRBJ2-2,TRBV6-5,-,CASSYSLGLNTGELFF,TGTGCCAGCAGTTACTCGTTGGGCCTGAACACCGGGGAGCTGTTTTTT
-,TRBJ2-5,TRBV6-5,once,CASRSYLWETQYF,TGTGCCAGCCGGTCGTATCTGTGGGAGACCCAGTACTTC
TRBD1,TRBJ1-2,TRBV7-9,-,CASRSTGQDGYTF,TGTGCCAGCAGGTCCACGGGACAGGATGGCTACACCTTC
-,TRBJ2-2,TRBV2,-,CASRFQGLNTGELFF,TGTGCCAGCAGGTTTCAGGGGTTGAACACCGGGGAGCTGTTTTTT
-,TRBJ1-2,TRBV7-9,-,CASSSSSRGYTF,TGTGCCAGCAGCTCGTCGAGCCGTGGCTACACCTTC
TRBD2,TRBJ2-1,TRBV7-9,-,CASSLGVAGHSYNEQFF,TGTGCCAGCAGCTTAGGGGTAGCGGGACACTCCTACAATGAGCAGTTCTTC
-,TRBJ2-1,TRBV11-2,-,CASSWGLPPEQFF,TGTGCCAGCAGCTGGGGACTCCCCCCCGAGCAGTTCTTC
-,TRBJ1-2,TRBV2,once,CASSTRQSNYGYTF,TGTGCCAGCAGTACGCGACAGTCTAACTATGGCTACACCTTC
-,TRBJ1-3,TRBV15,once,CATSDIRGGRGNTIYF,TGTGCCACCAGCGACATTAGGGGGGGGCGAGGAAACACCATATATTTT
TRBD1,TRBJ2-1,TRBV11-2,once,CASSRGTVYNEQFF,TGTGCCAGCAGCAGGGGGACAGTATACAATGAGCAGTTCTTC
-,TRBJ2-2,TRBV29-1,-,CSVAGADTGELFF,TGCAGCGTTGCTGGGGCGGACACCGGGGAGCTGTTTTTT
TRBD1,TRBJ1-4,TRBV9,-,CASSVGQGNEKLFF,TGTGCCAGCAGCGTTGGACAGGGGAATGAAAAACTGTTTTTT
-,TRBJ2-1,TRBV20-1,-,CSASELGEQFF,TGCAGTGCAAGCGAGTTGGGTGAGCAGTTCTTC
TRBD1,TRBJ2-2,TRBV29-1,-,CSVEGQHTGELFF,TGCAGCGTTGAGGGACAGCACACCGGGGAGCTGTTTTTT
-,TRBJ1-4,TRBV5-3,-,CARRRPHRDPNEKLFF,TGTGCCAGAAGACGACCTCACAGGGACCCTAATGAAAAACTGTTTTTT
-,TRBJ2-7,TRBV4-2,-,CASSQDTGPTYEQYF,TGTGCCAGCAGCCAAGACACAGGGCCAACCTACGAGCAGTACTTC
-,TRBJ1-3,TRBV29-1,-,CSVRVSGNTIYF,TGCAGCGTCAGGGTTTCTGGAAACACCATATATTTT
-,TRBJ2-7,TRBV27,-,CASSTRWGDYEQYF,TGTGCCAGCAGTACTCGATGGGGAGACTACGAGCAGTACTTC
TRBD2,TRBJ2-7,TRBV10-1,once,CASSEGRGASGTYEQYF,TGCGCCAGCAGTGAGGGCAGGGGGGCTAGCGGGACTTACGAGCAGTACTTC
TRBD1,TRBJ1-1,TRBV7-9,-,CASSFPGQGRMDTEAFF,TGTGCCAGCAGCTTCCCAGGACAGGGGAGGATGGACACTGAAGCTTTCTTT
-,TRBJ2-1,TRBV19,-,CASSISRERQWGQFF,TGTGCCAGTAGTATATCACGGGAGAGACAGTGGGGGCAGTTCTTC
-,TRBJ2-5,TRBV5-1,-,CASNTDTAETQYF,TGCGCCAGCAACACGGACACAGCGGAGACCCAGTACTTC
-,TRBJ2-7,TRBV5-1,-,CASSRIGGSYEQYF,TGCGCCAGCAGCCGGATTGGCGGCTCCTACGAGCAGTACTTC
-,TRBJ1-5,TRBV28,-,CASSRRDQPQHF,TGTGCCAGCAGTAGGAGAGATCAGCCCCAGCATTTT
-,TRBJ2-1,TRBV19,-,CASGRGSSYNEQFF,TGTGCCAGTGGCCGCGGTAGCTCCTACAATGAGCAGTTCTTC